The clone carrying this TCR beta chain was observed at least ten times. As yet, its antigen is unknown. Germline CDR1 SQVTM, CDR2 ANQGSEA. The CDR3 spans 15 residues. V dropped 1 base and J dropped 0 bases, with 11 bases sitting between them. This record comes from a study of post-analysis software for immune sequencing data. Study outcomes and limitations: Patients showed TRBV5-6, TRBV5-1 and TRBV20-1 among a few TRBV segments more frequent than in controls.

cDNA libraries of TCR beta carried unique molecular identifiers. TCRdb redid the calling of the PCR reads with MiXCR, one entry per CDR3 protein. The table records under 200,000 distinct CDR3 sequences, about 30% of them present only once. Sequencing used blood. The chain recombines TRBV29-1 with TRBJ2-3, with D possibly matching TRBD2 (6 bases). The receptor was isolated from a girl aged 2-17 years with multiple sclerosis. CDR3 sequence: CSVEGGGESTDTQYF. The CDR3 DNA reads as TGCAGCGTTGAAGGGGGCGGGGAGAGCACAGATACGCAGTATTTT.